This entry concerns a single T cell receptor beta chain. This clone's antigen is unknown. No base quality information exists; no much larger clone differs at one position. In total, approximately 700 healthy bone marrow donors made up the cohort. Cohort members were all nominally healthy when sampled, although unrecorded immune exposures were likely present. The donor was CMV seropositive and belonged to the group of 250 to 300 seropositive cohort members. A peripheral blood sample was provided by each donor, and peripheral blood mononuclear cells were used for TCR beta sequencing. The Qiagen DNeasy Blood Extraction Kit was used to extract genomic DNA from the blood cell samples. These data are taken from a study of cytomegalovirus exposure and HLA in healthy donors (dated by TCRdb to 2016 to 2017). About the full investigation: An earlier analysis of roughly 630 of the donors reported 250 to 350 Gb of sequence data and 120 million or so unique TCR beta sequences from some 180 million T cells. About 310 gigabases of sequencing data and 70 million to 85 million unique TCR sequences were included in an early release covering about 700 HLA-typed donors. Among the roughly 400 genotyped donors, more than 70% belonged to the genetic ancestry cluster associated with self-reported Caucasian donors. The aim of the study was to test whether cataloging public T cell receptors could identify signatures of past pathogen exposure. Using immunosequencing, the study profiled T cell repertoires from fewer than 700 subjects and related those repertoires to cytomegalovirus serostatus. Along with the roughly 700-subject first cohort, a separate validation cohort of over 90 different subjects was used. To predict cytomegalovirus infection status, the study brought together high-throughput TCR immunosequencing, statistical association of individual TCRs with disease status, and machine learning. A later analysis re-examined previously published TCR beta repertoires from about 670 donors and added high-resolution HLA genotyping to investigate patterns of TCR occurrence. The later analysis used no new phenotypic data to find candidate immune exposures, relying instead on TCR beta sequences and their occurrence across donors. To decide whether each TCR beta V gene segment behaved as functional or pseudogenic, an earlier analysis of some 600 of the donors relied on high-throughput TCR beta sequencing. Alongside the repertoire data, information on donor age, sex, ethnicity and CMV serostatus was compiled. Genome-wide SNP genotypes for about 65% of the roughly 670 donors were used in a later genetic analysis, which treated that subset as a discovery cohort. All discovery cohort repertoires had been generated on a single sequencing platform. HLA typing included class I and class II loci at four-digit resolution. Typing coverage differed by locus: A, B, C, DRB1 and DQB1 were typed in roughly 620-640 donors, DQA1 in roughly 510, DPA1 in 600 to 610, and DPB1 in 472. Several DR-DQ haplotypes were treated as single units for association and clustering because of strong linkage in the cohort. Among 300 to 450 genotyped donors of the cohort, an average of around 240,000 unique TCR beta nucleotide sequences were sequenced per donor, about a sixth of them non-productive. Broader findings and caveats from the paper: The classifier was reported to diagnose cytomegalovirus status with high specificity and sensitivity in both the original cohort and the validation cohort. In an earlier analysis of about 600 of the donors, most TCR beta V segments appeared in productive rearrangements about 87% or about 30% of the time, broadly matching IMGT annotations. It was suggested by the authors that the approach could potentially be generalized to other disease states and immunological phenotypes. Correlated functional status among segregating V segments might reflect linkage disequilibrium, but an unknown experimental factor could not be ruled out. A later analysis found that HLA-associated TCR beta chains were more clonally expanded and had lower generation probabilities than equally common non-associated chains. Because counts were too low, seventeen rarely observed V segments, including chromosome 9 orphons, were excluded from the earlier analysis of around 640 of the donors. The only immune exposure information available for the cohort was CMV serostatus. The study gave a list of more than 150 TCR beta chains associated with cytomegalovirus. A further reported finding was that TCR beta sequences accurately predicted the HLA-A and HLA-B alleles for most subjects in the first cohort. Most TCR sequences were observed very rarely across donors, whereas some public TCRs were present in many individuals. V-gene and J-gene trimming of TCR beta chains was associated with a missense DCLRE1C variant in a later genetic analysis, and the association was replicated in an independent cohort. In vitro tests confirmed that a few of the cytomegalovirus-associated TCR beta chains recognize cytomegalovirus antigens. In a later analysis, the rate of TCR association differed among HLA loci, with DRB1 alleles having the most associated TCRs and HLA-C alleles having the fewest. A cluster of highly shared sequence variants was judged likely to be a technical artifact of the sequencing pipeline. A later analysis reported that several top co-occurrence clusters appeared linked to parvovirus B19, influenza, CMV and Epstein-Barr virus. Roughly uniform sequencing depth across donors was assumed in presence/absence analyses, although this assumption may not hold. According to a later genetic analysis, donors in an Asian-associated ancestry cluster had fewer N-insertions in productive TCRs than the approximately 710-donor mean. When HLA alleles, especially DR and DQ, strongly co-occurred, attributing TCR associations to individual alleles was difficult. A later analysis found that most CMV-associated TCR beta chains appeared HLA-restricted, with HLA associations seemingly driven largely by CMV exposure. Specific HLA alleles were associated with 15,000 to 20,000 TCR beta sequences at a false discovery rate of 0.05 in a later analysis. The cohort was sequenced for TCR beta chains only, and without alpha or paired-chain data the features that could be detected were limited. Because HLA typing was unavailable for some donors at each locus, only the typed subset was used in association tests.

The library came from the immunoSEQ multiplex PCR assay. A mixture of 60 forward primers for TCR Vbeta segments and 13 reverse primers for TCR Jbeta segments was used in the multiplex PCR. The CDR3 region of rearranged TCR beta genes was amplified from genomic DNA by a multiplex PCR assay. On the Illumina HiSeq System, the amplified TCR beta libraries were sequenced as 87-base-pair reads. The study's processing was this. In a later analysis, roughly 80 million unique TCR beta chains were counted across the 650 to 750 repertoires, and roughly 11 million of these chains were shared by at least two donors. A nearest-neighbor algorithm error-corrected the raw reads and collapsed the reads into unique sequences, merging closely related sequences to remove PCR and sequencing errors. V, D and J gene segments were assigned by aligning CDR3 sequences to IMGT reference sequences. For a sequence to be retained, a match of at least six nucleotides to both a V gene segment and a J gene segment was required. Rearrangements were called productive when the CDR3 lacked stop codons and stayed in frame with V and J; all others were non-productive. CDR3 was defined by IMGT convention, running from the second conserved V-encoded cysteine to the conserved J-encoded phenylalanine. The earlier analysis of about 590 of the donors excluded sequences that lacked an unambiguous match to a single V gene segment. In an earlier analysis of some 590 of the donors, a V segment was called functional when productive rearrangements were above 56.7%, and segregating when the standard deviation between donors exceeded 5%. A statistical classification framework was built for diagnosing cytomegalovirus status from the catalog of TCR beta chain sequences. A later analysis assigned V and J genes by comparing TCR nucleotide sequences with IMGT/GENE-DB human TR gene sequences. Using the TCRdist pipeline, a later analysis assigned CDR3 sequences along with most-parsimonious VDJ recombination scenarios. In a later analysis, each TCR beta chain was defined by its CDR3 amino acid sequence together with its V-gene family, and reads lacking a unique V-gene family were excluded. As a way to deal with suspected cross-contamination and a sequencing artifact, a later analysis dropped 640 or so nucleotide sequences that were highly shared and had low generation probability. In a later analysis, a clonal expansion index was calculated for each public chain from normalized within-repertoire ranks of inferred template counts. Generation probabilities in a later analysis came from a VDJ recombination model fitted to out-of-frame rearrangements, and those results were checked against IGoR. In a later analysis, hypergeometric tests were used to score TCR-TCR, TCR-HLA and TCR-CMV co-occurrence, with a repertoire-size bias correction applied to TCR pairs. In a later analysis, false discovery rates were estimated by permuting HLA or CMV assignments 20 times. In a later analysis, co-occurring TCRs were grouped using DBSCAN, and TCRdist sequence similarity was added for clustering within HLA-allele-positive subsets. For co-occurrence clustering, repertoires with fewer than 30,000 or more than 120,000 public chains were excluded, along with five repertoires with anomalous nucleotide sharing. TCRdb carries this immuneACCESS record with in-frame sequences only. Its versions omit some clonotypes, under half of them owing to an unresolved V gene in the studies checked, with the rest unexplained. Clone size and V and J calls were adopted from that table, with D and trimming inferred from the DNA. The sample table shows roughly 100,000 clones, and roughly 63% are seen once. The ten most abundant clones make up roughly a fifth of the sample.

The receptor's source is a woman in her fifties or sixties in good health and CMV-seropositive. Sequencing was carried out using PBMCs.

The CDR3 has the sequence CASSLDKNTEAFF. The bases read TGTGCCAGCAGCTTGGACAAGAACACTGAAGCTTTCTTT. The chain couples TRBV5-6 to TRBJ1-1, with the identity of the D gene unclear. V gives up 0 bases and J gives up 1 base, and the segment between their germline ends measures 4 bases. CDR1 SGHDT and CDR2 YYEEEE are derived from the germline V gene. The CDR3 covers 13 residues, taking in both the cysteine and the phenylalanine. Only the CDR3 region is kept as DNA, spanning 39 bases read in frame from base 1.